What follows describes a single TCR beta chain. This CDR3 has 15 residues. The V end lost 0 bases, the J end lost 8 bases, and 19 bases lay between the germline ends. Per the germline V gene, CDR1 is DFQATT and CDR2 is SNEGSKA (reference sequence). The study enrolled patients aged 18 to 65 with newly diagnosed hyperthyroidism of under 2 months' duration. These data originate in a study of T cells in Graves' hyperthyroidism and ophthalmopathy. Using RNA transcripts as the source, TCR beta CDR3 regions were amplified. During a first-round RT-PCR of the TCR CDR3, the HTBI primer set was used. TCRdb processed the multiplex PCR reads anew with MiXCR; each CDR3 protein has one entry. The sample holds under 700,000 distinct CDR3 sequences, about half seen once.

The sequence was obtained from a woman in her late teens or twenties with Graves' hyperthyroidism. Specimen: peripheral blood or thyroid tissue (not recorded which). The gene calls are TRBV20-1 and TRBJ1-2; D is uncertain. CDR3 amino acids: CSARDLFVSPRGYTF. CDR3 nucleotide sequence: TGCAGTGCTAGAGATCTGTTTGTGAGTCCGCGAGGCTACACCTTC.